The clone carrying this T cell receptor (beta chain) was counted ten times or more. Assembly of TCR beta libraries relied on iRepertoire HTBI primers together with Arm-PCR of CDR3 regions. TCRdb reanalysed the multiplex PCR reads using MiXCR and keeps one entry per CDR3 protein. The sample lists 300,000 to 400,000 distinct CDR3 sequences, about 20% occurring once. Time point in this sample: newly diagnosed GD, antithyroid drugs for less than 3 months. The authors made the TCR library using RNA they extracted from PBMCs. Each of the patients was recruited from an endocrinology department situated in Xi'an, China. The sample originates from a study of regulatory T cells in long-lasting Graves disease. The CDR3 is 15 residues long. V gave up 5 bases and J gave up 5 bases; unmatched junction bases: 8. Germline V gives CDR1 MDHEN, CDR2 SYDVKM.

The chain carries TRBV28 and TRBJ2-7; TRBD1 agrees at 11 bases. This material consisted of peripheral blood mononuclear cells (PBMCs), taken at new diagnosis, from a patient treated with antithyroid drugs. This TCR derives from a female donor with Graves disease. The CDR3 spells CASSASDRGRHEQYF. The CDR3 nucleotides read TGTGCCAGCAGTGCTTCGGACAGGGGGCGCCACGAGCAGTACTTC.